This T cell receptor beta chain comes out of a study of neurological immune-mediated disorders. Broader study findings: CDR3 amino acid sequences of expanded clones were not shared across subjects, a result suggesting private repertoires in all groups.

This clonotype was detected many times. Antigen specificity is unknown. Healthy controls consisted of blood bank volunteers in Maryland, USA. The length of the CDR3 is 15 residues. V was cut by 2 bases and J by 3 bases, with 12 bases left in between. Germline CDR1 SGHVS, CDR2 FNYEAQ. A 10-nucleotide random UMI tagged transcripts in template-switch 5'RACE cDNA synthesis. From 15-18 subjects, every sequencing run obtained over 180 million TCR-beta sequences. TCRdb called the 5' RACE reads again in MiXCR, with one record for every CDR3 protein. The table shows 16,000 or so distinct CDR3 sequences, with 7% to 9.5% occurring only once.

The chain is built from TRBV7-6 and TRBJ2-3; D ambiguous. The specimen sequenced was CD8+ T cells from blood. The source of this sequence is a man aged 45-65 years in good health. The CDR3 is CASSLSEGFTDTQYF. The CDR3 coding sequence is TGTGCCAGCAGCTTATCGGAAGGATTTACAGATACGCAGTATTTT. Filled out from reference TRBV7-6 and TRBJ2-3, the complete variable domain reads GAGVSQSPRYKVTKRGQDVALRCDPISGHVSLYWYRQALGQGPEFLTYFNYEAQQDKSGLPNDRFSAERPEGSISTLTIQRTEQRDSAMYRCASSLSEGFTDTQYFGPGTRLTVL.